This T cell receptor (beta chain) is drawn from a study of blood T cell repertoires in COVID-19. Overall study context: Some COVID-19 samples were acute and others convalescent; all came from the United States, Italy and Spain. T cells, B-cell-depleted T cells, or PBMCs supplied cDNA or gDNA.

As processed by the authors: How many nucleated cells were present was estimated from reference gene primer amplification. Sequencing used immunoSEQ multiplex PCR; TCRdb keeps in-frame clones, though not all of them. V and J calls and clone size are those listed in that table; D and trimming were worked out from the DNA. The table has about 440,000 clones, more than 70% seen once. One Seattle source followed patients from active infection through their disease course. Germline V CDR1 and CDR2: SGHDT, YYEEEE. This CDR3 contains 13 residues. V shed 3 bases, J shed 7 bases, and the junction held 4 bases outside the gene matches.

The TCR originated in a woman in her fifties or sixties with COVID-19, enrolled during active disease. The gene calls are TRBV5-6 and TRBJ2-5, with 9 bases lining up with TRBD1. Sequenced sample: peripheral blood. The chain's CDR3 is CASSWSTGGTQYF. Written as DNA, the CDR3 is TGTGCCAGCAGCTGGTCGACAGGGGGGACCCAGTACTTC.